This T cell receptor beta chain was recorded in a study of T cells in tuberculosis. Study-level results: GEM motif frequencies gave more than 65% accuracy; the GMM repertoire gave 80% to 90%. The TCR-beta difference was not significant; alpha differences partly reflected length.

TCRdb's copy holds only in-frame clones and misses some; the assay was immunoSEQ multiplex PCR. Among tens of thousands of clones, roughly 97% were seen once, and the ten largest hold around 6.2%. The CDR3 length is 15 residues. V lost 0 bases, J lost 3 bases, and 6 bases stayed unmatched. The germline V gene encodes CDR1 SGHDT and CDR2 YYEEEE. To note about this clone: Antigen specificity is unknown.

The receptor's source is a donor under 30 with latent tuberculosis or without tuberculosis infection. Sequenced material: PBMCs. The V gene is TRBV5-6, the J gene TRBJ2-7; 7 bases are a match to TRBD1. The DNA of the CDR3 is TGTGCCAGCAGCTTGGGGACAGGAGTCCTCTACGAGCAGTACTTC. It encodes CASSLGTGVLYEQYF.